This is a list of T cell receptor beta chains from one sample in a study of tumor and adjacent non-tumor tissue in lung cancer. TCRdb called the multiplex PCR reads again in MiXCR, with one record for every CDR3 protein. The sample yields almost 75,000 distinct CDR3 sequences, nearly 70% seen once. The specimen was distant non-tumor lung tissue. The receptor source for this set is a woman aged 50 to 60 with non-small cell lung cancer. Both conserved end residues are part of each CDR3. D genes are given only for firm matches. Expanded clones get a size class; other rows say once, few or many, or leave the size out.

d_call: TRBD2; clone_size: many; j_call: TRBJ2-7; v_call: TRBV4-3; cdr3_nt: TGCGCCAGCAGCCAAGAGCAAGCGGGAGGAGCGAGGAACGAGCAGTACTTC; cdr3_aa: CASSQEQAGGARNEQYF
d_call: TRBD1; clone_size: few; j_call: TRBJ2-7; v_call: TRBV11-2; cdr3_nt: TGTGCCAGCAGTTCGACAGGGCGCGAGCAGTACTTC; cdr3_aa: CASSSTGREQYF
d_call: TRBD2; clone_size: many; j_call: TRBJ2-3; v_call: TRBV6-1; cdr3_nt: TGTGCCAGCAGTGAAGTTCTATCGGGAGGAAGAGATACGCAGTATTTT; cdr3_aa: CASSEVLSGGRDTQYF
d_call: TRBD1; clone_size: few; j_call: TRBJ1-2; v_call: TRBV20-1; cdr3_nt: TGCAGTGCTAGAACCACATCTGGACAGGACCTCAACTATGGCTACACCTTC; cdr3_aa: CSARTTSGQDLNYGYTF
d_call: .; clone_size: .; j_call: TRBJ2-7; v_call: TRBV30; cdr3_nt: TGTGCCTGGACTACGGGGACTTACCCCTACGAGCAGTACTTC; cdr3_aa: CAWTTGTYPYEQYF
d_call: TRBD1; clone_size: .; j_call: TRBJ2-3; v_call: TRBV11-1; cdr3_nt: TGTGCCAGCAATGTAGCTACAGGGGCTGATACGCAGTATTTT; cdr3_aa: CASNVATGADTQYF
d_call: TRBD2; clone_size: many; j_call: TRBJ2-1; v_call: TRBV20-1; cdr3_nt: TGCAGTGCTAAAGGGGCGGGAGCCTACAATGAGCAGTTCTTC; cdr3_aa: CSAKGAGAYNEQFF
d_call: .; clone_size: .; j_call: TRBJ2-1; v_call: TRBV10-3; cdr3_nt: TGTGCCATCAGTGGGGCTATCGCGAGCATCCGAGCCTTCAATGAGCAGTTCTTC; cdr3_aa: CAISGAIASIRAFNEQFF
d_call: .; clone_size: .; j_call: TRBJ1-2; v_call: TRBV29-1; cdr3_nt: TGCAGCGTTGAACAGTGCGGCTATGGATACACCTTC; cdr3_aa: CSVEQCGYGYTF
d_call: TRBD2; clone_size: .; j_call: TRBJ2-1; v_call: TRBV12-3/TRBV12-4; cdr3_nt: TGTGCGAGCAGAAACAGACTAGCTGGGACCGTCACATTCTTC; cdr3_aa: CASRNRLAGTVTFF
d_call: .; clone_size: few; j_call: TRBJ2-3; v_call: TRBV11-1; cdr3_nt: TGTGCCAGCAGTTTAGCGGTGGGCACATATAGGCAGTATTTT; cdr3_aa: CASSLAVGTYRQYF
d_call: TRBD1; clone_size: .; j_call: TRBJ2-7; v_call: TRBV6-2/TRBV6-3; cdr3_nt: TGTTCCAGCAGTTCCTACGGACAGGGTGGGAACGAGCAGTACTTC; cdr3_aa: CSSSSYGQGGNEQYF
d_call: .; clone_size: .; j_call: TRBJ2-2; v_call: TRBV11-2; cdr3_nt: TGTGCCAGCATCTTAGTGTTATACAGGGAAAACACCGGGGAGCTGTTTTTT; cdr3_aa: CASILVLYRENTGELFF
d_call: TRBD2; clone_size: many; j_call: TRBJ2-1; v_call: TRBV20-1; cdr3_nt: TGCAGTGCTAGCGGCGGGAGTACGCGCAATGAGCAGTTCTTC; cdr3_aa: CSASGGSTRNEQFF
d_call: .; clone_size: .; j_call: TRBJ2-7; v_call: TRBV10-3; cdr3_nt: TGTGCCATCAGCCCGGGAGAGGACTACGAGCAGTACTTC; cdr3_aa: CAISPGEDYEQYF
d_call: .; clone_size: medium-sized; j_call: TRBJ1-5; v_call: TRBV6-1; cdr3_nt: TGTGCCAGCAGTAATAGCAATCAGCCCCAGCATTTT; cdr3_aa: CASSNSNQPQHF
d_call: .; clone_size: .; j_call: TRBJ2-5; v_call: TRBV12-3/TRBV12-4; cdr3_nt: TGTGCCAGCAGTTTAATATTAGGGGCCGCGCAAGAGACCCAGTACTTC; cdr3_aa: CASSLILGAAQETQYF
d_call: .; clone_size: many; j_call: TRBJ1-1; v_call: TRBV6-1; cdr3_nt: TGTGCCAGCAGTGTACAGAGAGACACTGAAGCTTTCTTT; cdr3_aa: CASSVQRDTEAFF
d_call: TRBD2; clone_size: .; j_call: TRBJ2-1; v_call: TRBV7-8; cdr3_nt: TGTGCCGGCAGCCCCGGGACTAGCGGGAGGGCCTTCTTTAATGGGCAGTTCTTC; cdr3_aa: CAGSPGTSGRAFFNGQFF
d_call: TRBD2; clone_size: many; j_call: TRBJ2-5; v_call: TRBV29-1; cdr3_nt: TGCAGCGCACACAGCGGGAGGGCCTCGGGTAGGGAGACCCAGTACTTC; cdr3_aa: CSAHSGRASGRETQYF
d_call: TRBD2; clone_size: .; j_call: TRBJ2-7; v_call: TRBV20-1; cdr3_nt: TGCAGTGCTAGGGTGATCAGCGGGAACACATACGAGCAGTACTTC; cdr3_aa: CSARVISGNTYEQYF
d_call: .; clone_size: .; j_call: TRBJ1-6; v_call: TRBV20-1; cdr3_nt: TGCAGTACTACACAGGACCCAAATTCACCCCTCCACTTT; cdr3_aa: CSTTQDPNSPLHF
d_call: .; clone_size: once; j_call: TRBJ2-5; v_call: TRBV4-2; cdr3_nt: TGTGCCATCAGCCAAGGGGATAGAAGCTACCAAGAGACCCAGTACTTC; cdr3_aa: CAISQGDRSYQETQYF
d_call: .; clone_size: .; j_call: TRBJ1-4; v_call: TRBV12-3/TRBV12-4; cdr3_nt: TGTGCCAGCAGATTGCGGCGGAATGAAAAACTGCTTTTT; cdr3_aa: CASRLRRNEKLLF
d_call: .; clone_size: .; j_call: TRBJ2-2; v_call: TRBV20-1; cdr3_nt: TGCAGTGCTGAAGCCCGGACCGGTTCCTGGGAACTGTTTTTT; cdr3_aa: CSAEARTGSWELFF
d_call: .; clone_size: .; j_call: TRBJ2-4; v_call: TRBV5-4; cdr3_nt: TGTGCCAGCAGCTTGCCCGAGGATCGCAAAAACATTCAGTATTTC; cdr3_aa: CASSLPEDRKNIQYF
d_call: TRBD1; clone_size: .; j_call: TRBJ2-1; v_call: TRBV30; cdr3_nt: TGTGCCTGGACCGGGACAGGTCCCTCCGAGCAGTTCTTC; cdr3_aa: CAWTGTGPSEQFF
d_call: .; clone_size: .; j_call: TRBJ1-2; v_call: TRBV6-5; cdr3_nt: .; cdr3_aa: CAGSYSISVHYGCTF
d_call: .; clone_size: .; j_call: TRBJ2-1; v_call: TRBV7-2; cdr3_nt: TGTGCCAGCAGCTTAGCCCATGTGGTCGGTCAGCAGTTCTTC; cdr3_aa: CASSLAHVVGQQFF
d_call: .; clone_size: .; j_call: TRBJ2-1; v_call: TRBV30; cdr3_nt: TGTGCCCGGAGAGTTACTAGGAGCTCCTACAATGAGCAGTTTTTC; cdr3_aa: CARRVTRSSYNEQFF
d_call: TRBD2; clone_size: .; j_call: TRBJ2-7; v_call: TRBV6-5; cdr3_nt: TGTGTCAGCAGTCAGACTAGCTCCGACTACGAGCAGTACTTC; cdr3_aa: CVSSQTSSDYEQYF
d_call: .; clone_size: .; j_call: TRBJ1-1; v_call: TRBV11-2; cdr3_nt: TGTGCCAGCGTTCCGGACGTGGGGTACCCTGAAGCTTTCTTT; cdr3_aa: CASVPDVGYPEAFF
d_call: .; clone_size: .; j_call: TRBJ1-1; v_call: TRBV4-1; cdr3_nt: TGCATCAGCAGCCAAGGTCTCTACAGGATCGGCACTGATGCTTTCTTT; cdr3_aa: CISSQGLYRIGTDAFF
d_call: .; clone_size: .; j_call: TRBJ2-1; v_call: TRBV6-1; cdr3_nt: TGCGCCAGCGGTGGGGGGTCCAACAATGAGCAGTTCTTC; cdr3_aa: CASGGGSNNEQFF
d_call: .; clone_size: .; j_call: TRBJ2-7; v_call: TRBV29-1; cdr3_nt: TGCATCGTAGACACAGCCTACGAGCAATACTTC; cdr3_aa: CIVDTAYEQYF
d_call: .; clone_size: many; j_call: TRBJ2-2; v_call: TRBV6-5; cdr3_nt: TGTGCCAGCAGTTACTCGCGGCCGCAGACATCCGCCGGGGAGCTGTTTTTT; cdr3_aa: CASSYSRPQTSAGELFF
d_call: TRBD2; clone_size: .; j_call: TRBJ2-2; v_call: TRBV12-3/TRBV12-4; cdr3_nt: TGTGCCAGGGCGGGGGAACACACCGGGGAGCTGTTTTTT; cdr3_aa: CARAGEHTGELFF
d_call: .; clone_size: .; j_call: TRBJ1-5; v_call: TRBV3-1; cdr3_nt: TGTGCCAGCAGCCAAGGATCTGGTAATCGGCCCCAGCATTTT; cdr3_aa: CASSQGSGNRPQHF
d_call: .; clone_size: .; j_call: TRBJ2-3; v_call: TRBV20-1; cdr3_nt: TGTAGTGCAGGGGGCCCCGGGATTAGCGGGAGCACAGATACGCAGTATTTT; cdr3_aa: CSAGGPGISGSTDTQYF
d_call: .; clone_size: .; j_call: TRBJ1-2; v_call: TRBV24-1; cdr3_nt: TGTGCCACCAGCAGGGGCGACAACTATGGCTACACCTTC; cdr3_aa: CATSRGDNYGYTF
d_call: .; clone_size: .; j_call: TRBJ1-2; v_call: TRBV28; cdr3_nt: TGTGCCAGCAAAGAACAGGATAGATATGGCTACACCTTT; cdr3_aa: CASKEQDRYGYTF
d_call: TRBD2; clone_size: .; j_call: TRBJ2-7; v_call: TRBV6-1; cdr3_nt: TGTGCCAAGAGTGTTGATAGCGGGAGGACTAAGTACTTC; cdr3_aa: CAKSVDSGRTKYF
d_call: .; clone_size: .; j_call: TRBJ1-5; v_call: TRBV6-1; cdr3_nt: TGTGCCAGCAGTCCCGAGGTAAATCAGCCCCAGCAATTT; cdr3_aa: CASSPEVNQPQQF
d_call: .; clone_size: once; j_call: TRBJ1-1; v_call: TRBV11-3; cdr3_nt: TGTGACAGCAGCTTATGGAAGGACACTGAAGCCTTCTTT; cdr3_aa: CDSSLWKDTEAFF
d_call: TRBD2; clone_size: many; j_call: TRBJ2-3; v_call: TRBV6-2/TRBV6-3; cdr3_nt: TGTGCCAGCAGTTACAGGGCTGGAGCTAGCGGGGACACAGATACGCAGTATTTT; cdr3_aa: CASSYRAGASGDTDTQYF
d_call: TRBD2; clone_size: many; j_call: TRBJ2-7; v_call: TRBV20-1; cdr3_nt: TGCAGTGCTAGCGGGGTAGCGGGTGATATCTACGAGCAGTACTTC; cdr3_aa: CSASGVAGDIYEQYF
d_call: .; clone_size: once; j_call: TRBJ2-6; v_call: TRBV10-2; cdr3_nt: TGCGCCAGCAGTGATTGGAAAAGCTCAGGGGCCAACGTCCCGACTTTC; cdr3_aa: CASSDWKSSGANVPTF
d_call: .; clone_size: .; j_call: TRBJ2-7; v_call: TRBV20-1; cdr3_nt: TGCAGTGCTAGGAGTCCCGGGTACTACGAGCAGTATTTC; cdr3_aa: CSARSPGYYEQYF
d_call: TRBD1; clone_size: .; j_call: TRBJ2-7; v_call: TRBV7-9; cdr3_nt: TGTGACAGCAGCTCCTCGGGACAGGGCAACTACGAGCAGTACTTC; cdr3_aa: CDSSSSGQGNYEQYF
d_call: .; clone_size: .; j_call: TRBJ1-5; v_call: TRBV4-1; cdr3_nt: TGTGCCAGCAGCCAAGGCGTTATACAAACCAATCAGCCCCAGCATTTT; cdr3_aa: CASSQGVIQTNQPQHF
d_call: .; clone_size: .; j_call: TRBJ1-2; v_call: TRBV5-4; cdr3_nt: TGCGCCAGCAGCTTGGGCAACGCCAACTATGGCTACACCTTC; cdr3_aa: CASSLGNANYGYTF
d_call: TRBD1; clone_size: many; j_call: TRBJ2-2; v_call: TRBV12-3/TRBV12-4; cdr3_nt: TGTGCCAGCAGTTTGAGGACAGGGGGCTACGGGGAGCTGTTTTTT; cdr3_aa: CASSLRTGGYGELFF
d_call: TRBD1; clone_size: .; j_call: TRBJ1-2; v_call: TRBV6-2/TRBV6-3; cdr3_nt: TGTGTCAGCGGCCGCCGACAGGGGCAGGATGGCTACACCTTC; cdr3_aa: CVSGRRQGQDGYTF
d_call: .; clone_size: .; j_call: TRBJ1-5; v_call: TRBV6-5; cdr3_nt: TGTGCCGGCAGGCGGGAATATCAGGGGCGACAGCCCCAGCATTTT; cdr3_aa: CAGRREYQGRQPQHF
d_call: .; clone_size: .; j_call: TRBJ1-4; v_call: TRBV6-5; cdr3_nt: TGTGCCAGCAGTTACCAGGGCCGCCTAAATGAAAAACTGCTTTTT; cdr3_aa: CASSYQGRLNEKLLF
d_call: .; clone_size: .; j_call: TRBJ2-1; v_call: TRBV20-1; cdr3_nt: TGCTGTGCTCTAGCGCCGTACTCCTACAATGAGCAGTTCTTC; cdr3_aa: CCALAPYSYNEQFF
d_call: TRBD2; clone_size: .; j_call: TRBJ2-7; v_call: TRBV20-1; cdr3_nt: TGCAGTGCTAGAGATATGTCTAGCGGGAAAGCTTACGGGCAGTACTTC; cdr3_aa: CSARDMSSGKAYGQYF